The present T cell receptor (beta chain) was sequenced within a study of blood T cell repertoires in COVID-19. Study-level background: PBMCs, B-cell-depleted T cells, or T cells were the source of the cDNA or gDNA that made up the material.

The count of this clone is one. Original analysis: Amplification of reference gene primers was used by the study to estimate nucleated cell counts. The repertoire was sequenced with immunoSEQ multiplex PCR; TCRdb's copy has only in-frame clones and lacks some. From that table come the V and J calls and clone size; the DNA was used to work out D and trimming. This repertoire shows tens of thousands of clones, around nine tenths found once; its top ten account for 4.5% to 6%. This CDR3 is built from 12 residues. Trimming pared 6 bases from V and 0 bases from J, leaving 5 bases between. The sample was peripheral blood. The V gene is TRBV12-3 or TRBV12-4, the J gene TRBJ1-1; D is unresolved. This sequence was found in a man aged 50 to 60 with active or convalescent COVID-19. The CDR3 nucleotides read TGTGCCAGCAGCCAAATGAACACTGAAGCTTTCTTT. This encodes CASSQMNTEAFF.